Below are 23 T cell receptor beta chains sequenced from a single sample in a study of blood T cells in healthy people across ages. It was with a sample-barcoded 5' primer and a J-beta primer mix that a second PCR of roughly 7 to 12 cycles was run. TCRdb independently ran MiXCR on the 5' RACE reads; one entry per CDR3 protein. The sample lists around 1,500,000 distinct CDR3 sequences, around two fifths occurring once. The material sequenced was blood. The receptors originated from a woman younger than 35 in good health.

The sample holds a few counts of this clonotype. This chain uses TRBV4-1 with TRBJ1-2; D is possibly TRBD1 (6 bases). CDR1 MGHRA and CDR2 YSYEKL come from the germline V gene. The CDR3 covers 16 residues. V was pared by 1 base and J by 1 base, with 13 bases between. CDR3 region: CASSQAGDTNNYGYTF. The CDR3 nucleotides read TGCGCCAGCAGCCAAGCGGGGGACACGAATAACTATGGCTACACCTTC.

This clonotype was observed a single time. Possible read error: a much larger clone is one base away. This rearrangement joins TRBV3-1 to TRBJ2-3; D remains unclear. CDR3 length equals 13 residues. From germline, CDR1 is LGHDT and CDR2 YNNKEL (reference sequence). The ends were cut back, 4 bases at V and 2 bases at J, with 7 bases in the middle. This CDR3 is CASSRAATDTQYF. The CDR3 DNA follows: TGTGCCAGCAGCCGGGCGGCCACAGATACGCAGTATTTT.

The J gene is TRBJ2-1, the V gene TRBV10-3, with 11 bases matching TRBD2. The V segment lost 10 bases and the J segment 6 bases; nucleotides outside the gene matches: 5. This CDR3 has 13 amino acids. Germline loops: CDR1 ENHRY, CDR2 SYGVKD. The CDR3 bases are TGTGCCACCCTAGCGGGAGGACTCAATGAGCAGTTCTTC. As protein: CATLAGGLNEQFF.

In this sample, this clonotype turned up many times. The CDR3 bases are TGTGCCAGCAGTTTCGGACTAGCGGGAGGGCGAAACACAGATACGCAGTATTTT. Translated, it gives CASSFGLAGGRNTDTQYF. The chain is built from TRBV28 and TRBJ2-3; 15 bases align to TRBD2. The CDR3 sequence is 18 residues long. CDR1 and CDR2 from the germline V gene are MDHEN and SYDVKM. V was clipped by 3 bases and J by 2 bases; unmatched bases: 6. The whole variable domain, filled in from reference TRBV28 and TRBJ2-3, reads DVKVTQSSRYLVKRTGEKVFLECVQDMDHENMFWYRQDPGLGLRLIYFSYDVKMKEKGDIPEGYSVSREKKERFSLILESASTNQTSMYLCASSFGLAGGRNTDTQYFGPGTRLTVL.

The chain is built from TRBV6-2 or TRBV6-3 and TRBJ2-5, with TRBD2 identical over 7 bases. The tail of the sequence fits TRBJ2-7 better, so the J call may be wrong. The CDR3 totals 13 residues. Germline lookup yields CDR1 MNHEY and CDR2 SVGEGT. The CDR3 loop is CASRGGSLHEQYF. Written as DNA, the CDR3 is TGTGCCAGCAGGGGAGGGAGCCTACACGAGCAGTACTTC.

A few counts support this clonotype. The chain uses TRBV15 and TRBJ1-2; D ambiguous. The CDR3 spans 12 residues. Germline CDR1 reads LNHNV; CDR2 reads YYDKDF (reference sequence). Between the trimmed V and J ends, which lost 0 bases and 2 bases, there was a span of 1 base. CDR3 loop: CATSRENYGYTF. In DNA, the CDR3 is TGTGCCACCAGCAGAGAGAACTATGGCTACACCTTC. Looking up the rest from reference TRBV15 and TRBJ1-2 gives the full variable domain: DAMVIQNPRYQVTQFGKPVTLSCSQTLNHNVMYWYQQKSSQAPKLLFHYYDKDFNNEADTPDNFQSRRPNTSFCFLDIRSPGLGDTAMYLCATSRENYGYTFGSGTRLTVV.

The V call is TRBV7-2, the J call TRBJ2-4; 7 bases fit TRBD2. The CDR3 has 15 residues. Germline-derived CDR1 and CDR2 are SGHTA and FQGNSA. Trimming cost V 5 bases and J 6 bases; bases outside gene matches: 10. The DNA for the CDR3 is TGTGCCAGCAGCCGAGGGTGGGGGAGGGGAAACATTCAGTACTTC. It is translated as CASSRGWGRGNIQYF.

The genes are TRBV4-1 and TRBJ2-7, with 9 bases matching TRBD2. The CDR3 is 18 amino acids. The V segment lost 1 base and the J segment 7 bases; nucleotides outside the gene matches: 17. Per the germline V gene, CDR1 is MGHRA and CDR2 is YSYEKL. This CDR3 reads CASSQGAAGGLNYEEQYF. CDR3 bases: TGCGCCAGCAGCCAAGGGGCGGCGGGGGGGCTTAACTACGAAGAGCAGTACTTC.

The chain combines TRBV6-2 or TRBV6-3 with TRBJ2-7; 12 bases are shared with TRBD2. CDR3 size: 14 residues. Germline CDR1 is MNHEY and CDR2 is SVGEGT. The ends lost 7 bases at V and 2 bases at J; junction bases unmatched: 3. CDR3 region: CASIPSGGAYEQYF. CDR3 sequence (DNA): TGTGCCAGCATTCCTAGCGGGGGGGCCTACGAGCAGTACTTC.

The J gene is TRBJ2-2, the V gene TRBV3-1; unclear D gene. The CDR3 consists of 13 residues. Trimming removed 4 bases at V and 1 base at J, with 4 bases between. Per germline, CDR1 LGHDT and CDR2 YNNKEL (reference sequence). DNA for the CDR3: TGTGCCAGCAGCCGGAAGAACACCGGGGAGCTGTTTTTT. Residues: CASSRKNTGELFF.

The CDR3 loop reads CSALLAQYSYEQYF. Here the CDR3 DNA reads TGCAGTGCTTTACTAGCGCAATACTCCTACGAGCAGTACTTC. V usage is TRBV20-1 and J usage is TRBJ2-7, with 7 bases matching TRBD2. V lost 5 bases and J lost 0; bases outside the gene matches: 7. CDR1 and CDR2 from the germline V gene are DFQATT and SNEGSKA (reference sequence). There are 14 residues in the CDR3.

The rearrangement joins TRBV18 to TRBJ1-2, with 7 bases lining up with TRBD1. This CDR3 is 16 amino acids long. Germline V gene data show CDR1 as KGHSH and CDR2 as LQKENI. Trimming took 2 bases from V and 7 from J; bases not matched to a gene: 13. The CDR3 DNA follows: TGTGCCAGCTCACCAACGGCGGGGGACAGCGATTTTGGCTACACCTTC. It codes for CASSPTAGDSDFGYTF.

The CDR3 coding sequence is TGTGCCAGCAGGGGCACTAGCGGGGGGGCCGCCGGGGAGCTGTTTTTT. Amino acid sequence: CASRGTSGGAAGELFF. The rearrangement joins TRBV12-3 or TRBV12-4 to TRBJ2-2, with 13 bases matching TRBD2. V was pared by 6 bases and J by 6 bases, with 7 bases of the junction left unmatched. The CDR3 contains 16 residues.

This clonotype appeared many times. The chain recombines TRBV12-3 or TRBV12-4 with TRBJ1-2, with D maybe TRBD1 (6 bases). This CDR3 contains 17 residues. V was clipped by 0 bases and J by 5 bases, with 19 bases between them. The CDR3 bases are TGTGCCAGCAGTTTAGCGCTTGGAGGGGGTTACCGATATGGCTACACCTTC. Protein product: CASSLALGGGYRYGYTF.

This clonotype was seen a few times. The chain recombines TRBV20-1 with TRBJ1-3; weak D call: TRBD1 (6 bases). CDR1 DFQATT and CDR2 SNEGSKA come from the germline V gene (reference sequence). The CDR3 loop spans 14 amino acids. Trimming took 3 bases from V and 0 from J, leaving 9 bases between them. CDR3 sequence: CSARRQVSGNTIYF. CDR3 nucleotides: TGCAGTGCTAGGCGACAGGTCTCTGGAAACACCATATATTTT.

As to this clonotype: Compared with germline, one end of the junction differs, possibly owing to a read error. The chain is built from TRBV7-9 and TRBJ2-1; TRBD2 aligns across 7 bases. The J call could be wrong; TRBJ2-7 is a better fit for the DNA end. Germline V gives CDR1 SEHNR, CDR2 FQNEAQ (reference sequence). The CDR3 extends over 15 amino acids. CDR3 sequence: CAISLGEGSYNEQYF. Written as DNA, the CDR3 is TGTGCCATCAGCTTAGGGGAGGGTTCCTACAATGAGCAGTACTTC.

The V and J genes are TRBV20-1 and TRBJ2-3; D is uncertain. Germline V gene lookup returns CDR1 DFQATT and CDR2 SNEGSKA (reference sequence). The ends were cut back, 6 bases at V and 2 bases at J, with 12 bases in the middle. The CDR3 contains 13 residues. CDR3 amino acids: CSANPDPTDTQYF. The CDR3 DNA reads as TGCAGTGCAAACCCGGACCCCACAGATACGCAGTATTTT.

The chain uses TRBV9 and TRBJ1-5, with TRBD1 identical over 7 bases. The germline CDR1 and CDR2 sequences are SGDLS and YYNGEE. The length of the CDR3 is 15 residues. Germline trimming cut 2 bases from V and 3 bases from J; bases unmatched to any gene: 5. This CDR3 is CASSVGTVLNQPQHF. The DNA for the CDR3 is TGTGCCAGCAGCGTCGGGACAGTCCTCAATCAGCCCCAGCATTTT.

The V gene is TRBV7-2, the J gene TRBJ2-5, with D possibly being TRBD1 (6 bases). This CDR3 is 14 amino acids long. The germline V gene encodes CDR1 SGHTA and CDR2 FQGNSA. V lost 5 bases and J 3 bases, leaving 13 bases between the germline ends. The CDR3 DNA is TGTGCCAGCAGCCCGACAGGAACCAAAGAGACCCAGTACTTC. This codes for CASSPTGTKETQYF.

Details on this clonotype: This sequence may be a read error, since a much larger clone differs from it by one base. The rearrangement links TRBV4-1 to TRBJ1-2, with a possible D match to TRBD1 (5 bases). The germline V gene encodes CDR1 MGHRA and CDR2 YSYEKL. CDR3 size: 13 residues. Trimming took 5 bases from V and 6 from J, leaving 13 bases between them. CDR3 in amino acids: CASSKRQGNGYTF. DNA for the CDR3: TGCGCCAGCAGCAAGCGGCAGGGAAATGGCTACACCTTC.

This clonotype has just a few counts. V gene TRBV7-8 combines with J gene TRBJ2-6, with no clear D. The CDR3 loop spans 16 amino acids. Germline lookup yields CDR1 SGHVS and CDR2 FQNEAQ. Between the trimmed V and J ends, which lost 3 bases and 2 bases, there was a span of 11 bases. In DNA, the CDR3 is TGTGCCAGCAGCTTTATATTGAGCCCTGGGGCCAACGTCCTGACTTTC. Its protein is CASSFILSPGANVLTF. Full variable domain (remainder filled in from reference TRBV7-8 and TRBJ2-6): GAGVSQSPRYKVAKRGQDVALRCDPISGHVSLFWYQQALGQGPEFLTYFQNEAQLDKSGLPSDRFFAERPEGSVSTLKIQRTQQEDSAVYLCASSFILSPGANVLTFGAGSRLTVL.

Here the CDR3 reads CATSRDVSGEGPQHF. CDR3 in DNA: TGTGCCACCAGCAGAGATGTCTCAGGGGAGGGGCCCCAGCATTTT. The chain combines TRBV15 with TRBJ1-5; TRBD1 is a possible D gene (6 bases). There are 15 residues in the CDR3. Trimming removed 0 bases from V and 9 bases from J, with 15 bases in between. The V gene's germline CDR1 is LNHNV and CDR2 YYDKDF (reference sequence).

This clonotype was recorded a few times. This chain links TRBV10-3 with TRBJ2-1, with D perhaps TRBD2 (5 bases). CDR3 length: 12 residues. The V end was cut by 8 bases, the J end by 6 bases, with 11 bases between. Germline V gives CDR1 ENHRY, CDR2 SYGVKD. The DNA of the CDR3 is TGTGCCATCGTCAGCGGCCGCAATGAGCAGTTCTTC. Protein: CAIVSGRNEQFF.